Listed here is a single T cell receptor (beta chain). The target antigen is unknown. The data derive from a study of shared clonotypes between healthy human individuals. The overall study: Researchers drew samples from two women and a few men aged 18 to 49. Three plates each covered CD4 naive and memory; CD8 naive two, CD8 memory one.

V lost 5 bases to trimming and J lost 0 bases, with 6 bases between them. Germline V gene sequence: CDR1 SGHKS, CDR2 YYEKEE (reference sequence). The CDR3 length is 12 residues. Using immunoSEQ multiplex PCR, the repertoire was profiled, and TCRdb retains in-frame clones only, with some absent. The table has approximately 1,500,000 clones, over 95% seen once. Study outcomes and limitations: Shared across a few donors were around 4.7% of the naive CD4 clonotypes.

Only Caucasian adults living in Nashville, Tennessee served as donors. Specimen: naive CD4+ T cells sorted from blood. Subset described: CD45RA+ positively selected. The receptor comes from a man under 40 in good health. This rearrangement joins TRBV5-5 to TRBJ2-7; D might be TRBD2 (5 bases). The CDR3 is CASRGSSYEQYF. CDR3 bases: TGTGCCAGCAGGGGGAGCTCCTACGAGCAGTACTTC.